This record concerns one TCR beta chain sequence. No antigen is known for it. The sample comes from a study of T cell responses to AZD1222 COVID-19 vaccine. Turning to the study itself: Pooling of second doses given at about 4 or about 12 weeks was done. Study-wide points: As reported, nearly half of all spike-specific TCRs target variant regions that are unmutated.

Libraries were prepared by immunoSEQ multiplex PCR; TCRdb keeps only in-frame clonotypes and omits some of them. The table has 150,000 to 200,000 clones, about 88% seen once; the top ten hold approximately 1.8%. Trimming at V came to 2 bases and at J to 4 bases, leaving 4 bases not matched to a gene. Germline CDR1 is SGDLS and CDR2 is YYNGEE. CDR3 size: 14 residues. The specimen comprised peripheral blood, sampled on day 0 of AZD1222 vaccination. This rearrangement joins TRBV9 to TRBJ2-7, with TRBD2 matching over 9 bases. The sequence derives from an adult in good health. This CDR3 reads CASSVGTSTYEQYF. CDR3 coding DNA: TGTGCCAGCAGCGTCGGGACTAGCACTTACGAGCAGTACTTC.